A single T cell receptor beta chain is shown here with its context. The antigen is undetermined. Though nominally healthy at sampling, donors likely had unrecorded immune exposures. The PCR made use of 60 Vbeta and 13 Jbeta primers. Sequencing was performed with immunoSEQ multiplex PCR; in TCRdb, only in-frame clones are kept and a portion is missing. This sample has approximately 60,000 clones, with roughly 83% found just once. The data derive from a study of cytomegalovirus exposure and HLA in healthy donors. General study points: Sequencing depth roughly uniform across donors was assumed in presence/absence analyses.

V gave up 4 bases and J gave up 2 bases, with 14 bases separating them. This CDR3 contains 15 residues. Germline loops: CDR1 SEHNR, CDR2 FQNEAQ (reference sequence). The chain has TRBV7-9 and TRBJ1-1; D ambiguous. Sequenced sample: PBMCs. The TCR comes from a man younger than 40 in good health and CMV-seronegative. The CDR3 here is CASSSSGRVNTEAFF. CDR3 sequence (DNA): TGTGCCAGCAGCTCCAGCGGGAGGGTTAACACTGAAGCTTTCTTT.